This TCR beta chain was recovered during a study of T-cell reconstitution after alpha-beta-depleted transplantation in children (dated by TCRdb to about 2016). Some background on the complete study: T-cell immune reconstitution after TCRalphabeta/CD19-depleted allogeneic hematopoietic cell transplantation in children was quantitatively tracked in the study by means of TCR repertoire profiling.

V is reduced by 5 bases and J by 10 bases, leaving a spacing of 6 bases between them. The CDR3 numbers 10 residues from cysteine through phenylalanine. The entry retains the CDR3 DNA only, 30 bases that are in frame from base 1. Libraries came from PCR. Sequencing was carried out with an Illumina HiSeq 2500. TCR library preparation used molecular barcoding, with unique molecular identifiers applied to normalize quantification of the TCRbeta repertoire. Using fastp at Q25 and MiXCR, TCRdb reprocessed the public reads and kept productive beta chains. Entries are consolidated by CDR3 protein sequence, retaining the most common genes and DNA. The sample table holds some 280,000 distinct CDR3 sequences, of which approximately 9.6% were seen once. The ten largest clones capture about 9.4% of the sample. This clonotype was recorded at least ten times. Its recognized antigen is unknown. No base quality information exists; no much larger clone differs at one position.

Specimen: PBMCs from the stem cell graft donor, collected from the stem cell graft. The chain uses TRBV12-3 or TRBV12-4 and TRBJ2-1; a tentative D call is TRBD2 (6 bases match). The TCR originated in a human donor who donated a stem cell graft to a child with SCID. The DNA is TGTGCCAGCAGTGGACTAGAGCAGTTCTTC. Its amino acids are CASSGLEQFF.